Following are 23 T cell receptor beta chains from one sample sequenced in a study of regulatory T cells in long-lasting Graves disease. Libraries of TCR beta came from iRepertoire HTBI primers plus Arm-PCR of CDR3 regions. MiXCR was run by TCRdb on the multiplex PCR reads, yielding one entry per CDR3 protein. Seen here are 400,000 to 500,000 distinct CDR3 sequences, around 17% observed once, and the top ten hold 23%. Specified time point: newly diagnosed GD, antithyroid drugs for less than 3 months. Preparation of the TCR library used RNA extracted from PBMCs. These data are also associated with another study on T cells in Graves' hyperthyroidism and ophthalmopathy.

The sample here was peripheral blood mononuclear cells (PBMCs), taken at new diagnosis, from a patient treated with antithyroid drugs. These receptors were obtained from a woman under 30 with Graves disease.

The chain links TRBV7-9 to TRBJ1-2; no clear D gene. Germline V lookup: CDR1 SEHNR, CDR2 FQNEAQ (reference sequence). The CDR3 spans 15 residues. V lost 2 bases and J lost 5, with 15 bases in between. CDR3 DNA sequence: TGTGCCAGCAGCTTATCGTCACTTATCGGGTATGGCTACACCTTC. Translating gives CASSLSSLIGYGYTF.

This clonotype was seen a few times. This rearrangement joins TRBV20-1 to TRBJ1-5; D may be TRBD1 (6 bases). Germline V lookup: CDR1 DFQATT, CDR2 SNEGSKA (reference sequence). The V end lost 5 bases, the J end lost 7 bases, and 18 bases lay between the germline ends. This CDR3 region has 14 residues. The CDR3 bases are TGCAGTGCTGCCATTCCGGGACACAACCAGCCCCAGCATTTT. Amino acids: CSAAIPGHNQPQHF.

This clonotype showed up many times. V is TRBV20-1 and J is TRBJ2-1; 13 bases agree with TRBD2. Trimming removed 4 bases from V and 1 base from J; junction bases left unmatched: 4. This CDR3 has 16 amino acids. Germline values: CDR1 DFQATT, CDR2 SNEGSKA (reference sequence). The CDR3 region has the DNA TGCAGTGCTATTGGACTAGCGGGAGTATCCTACAATGAGCAGTTCTTC. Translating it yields CSAIGLAGVSYNEQFF.

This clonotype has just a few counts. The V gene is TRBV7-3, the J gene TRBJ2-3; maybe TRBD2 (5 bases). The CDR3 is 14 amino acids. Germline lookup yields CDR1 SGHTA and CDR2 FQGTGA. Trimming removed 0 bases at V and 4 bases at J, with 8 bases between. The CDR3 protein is CASSLTREADTQYF. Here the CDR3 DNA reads TGTGCCAGCAGCTTAACGAGGGAAGCAGATACGCAGTATTTT.

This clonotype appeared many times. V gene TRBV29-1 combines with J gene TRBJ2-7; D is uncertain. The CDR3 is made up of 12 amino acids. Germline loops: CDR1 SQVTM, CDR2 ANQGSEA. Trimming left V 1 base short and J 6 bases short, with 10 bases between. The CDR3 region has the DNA TGCAGCGTTGAAGGACGCGTAGGCGAGCAGTACTTC. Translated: CSVEGRVGEQYF.

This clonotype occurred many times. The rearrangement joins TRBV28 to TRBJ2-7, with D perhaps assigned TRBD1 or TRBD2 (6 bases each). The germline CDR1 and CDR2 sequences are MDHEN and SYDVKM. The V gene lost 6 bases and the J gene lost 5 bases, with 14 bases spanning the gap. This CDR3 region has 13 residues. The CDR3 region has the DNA TGTGCCAGCAGGGGGATCCGGGGGCACGAGCAGTACTTC. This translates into CASRGIRGHEQYF. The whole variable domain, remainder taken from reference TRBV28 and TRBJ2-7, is DVKVTQSSRYLVKRTGEKVFLECVQDMDHENMFWYRQDPGLGLRLIYFSYDVKMKEKGDIPEGYSVSREKKERFSLILESASTNQTSMYLCASRGIRGHEQYFGPGTRLTVT.

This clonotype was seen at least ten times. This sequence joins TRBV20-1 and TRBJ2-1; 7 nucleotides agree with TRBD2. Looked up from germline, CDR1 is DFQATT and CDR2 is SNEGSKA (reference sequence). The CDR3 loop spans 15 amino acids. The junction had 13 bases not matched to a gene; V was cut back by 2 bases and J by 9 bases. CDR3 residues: CSARPTGLRVGEQFF. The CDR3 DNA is TGCAGTGCTAGACCCACGGGACTAAGAGTCGGTGAGCAGTTCTTC.

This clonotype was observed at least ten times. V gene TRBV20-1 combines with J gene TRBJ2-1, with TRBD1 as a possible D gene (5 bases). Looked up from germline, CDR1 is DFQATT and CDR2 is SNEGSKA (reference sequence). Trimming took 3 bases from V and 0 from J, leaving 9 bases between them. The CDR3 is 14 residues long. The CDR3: CSARDTTSYNEQFF. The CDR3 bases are TGCAGTGCTAGGGACACGACCTCCTACAATGAGCAGTTCTTC.

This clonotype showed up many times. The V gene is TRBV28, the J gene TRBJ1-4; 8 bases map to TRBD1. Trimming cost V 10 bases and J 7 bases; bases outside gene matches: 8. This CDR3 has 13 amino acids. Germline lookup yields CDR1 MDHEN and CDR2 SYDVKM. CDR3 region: CATRDRTTEKLFF. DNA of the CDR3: TGTGCCACGAGGGACAGGACCACTGAAAAACTGTTTTTT.

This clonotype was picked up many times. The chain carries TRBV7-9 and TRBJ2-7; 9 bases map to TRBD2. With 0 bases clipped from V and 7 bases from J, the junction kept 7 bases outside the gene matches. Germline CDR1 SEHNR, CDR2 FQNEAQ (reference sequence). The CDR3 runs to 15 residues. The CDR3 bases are TGTGCCAGCAGCTTAGCGGGGACTAGCCGAAGGGAGCAGTACTTC. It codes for CASSLAGTSRREQYF.

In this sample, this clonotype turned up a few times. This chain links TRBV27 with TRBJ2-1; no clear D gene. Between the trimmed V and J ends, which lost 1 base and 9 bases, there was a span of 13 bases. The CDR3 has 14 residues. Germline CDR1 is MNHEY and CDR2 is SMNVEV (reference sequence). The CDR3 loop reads CASSLFRQSSEQFF. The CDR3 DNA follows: TGTGCCAGCAGTTTATTTCGGCAGTCCAGTGAGCAGTTCTTC.

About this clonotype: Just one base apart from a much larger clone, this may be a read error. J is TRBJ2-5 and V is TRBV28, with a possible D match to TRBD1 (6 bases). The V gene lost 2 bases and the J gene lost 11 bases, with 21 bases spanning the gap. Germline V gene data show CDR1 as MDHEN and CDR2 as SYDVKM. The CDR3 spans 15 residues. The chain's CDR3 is CASSLIQGFYNEQYF. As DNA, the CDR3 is TGTGCCAGCAGTTTAATCCAGGGGTTCTACAATGAGCAGTACTTC.

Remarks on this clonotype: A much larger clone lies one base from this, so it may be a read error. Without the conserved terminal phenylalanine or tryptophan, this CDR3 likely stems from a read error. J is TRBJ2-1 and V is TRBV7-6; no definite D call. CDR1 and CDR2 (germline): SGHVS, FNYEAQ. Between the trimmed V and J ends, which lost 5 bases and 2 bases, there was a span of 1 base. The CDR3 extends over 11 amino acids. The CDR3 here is CASSPYNEQFL. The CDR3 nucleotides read TGTGCCAGCAGCCCCTACAATGAGCAGTTCCTC.

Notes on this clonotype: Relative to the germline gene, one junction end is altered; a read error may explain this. The CDR3 sequence: CAWGQDYEQDF. The DNA of the CDR3 is TGTGCCTGGGGACAGGACTACGAGCAGGACTTC. The rearrangement joins TRBV30 to TRBJ2-7, with TRBD1 as a possible D gene (7 bases). The germline V gene has CDR1 GTSNPN and CDR2 SVGIG (reference sequence). The CDR3 extends over 11 amino acids.

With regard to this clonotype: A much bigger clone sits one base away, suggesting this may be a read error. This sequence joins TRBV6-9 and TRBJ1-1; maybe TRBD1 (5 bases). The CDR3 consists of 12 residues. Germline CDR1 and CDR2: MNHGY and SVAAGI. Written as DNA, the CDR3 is TGTGCCAACAGTTTGGGGCCCACTGAAGCTTTCTTT. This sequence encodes CANSLGPTEAFF.

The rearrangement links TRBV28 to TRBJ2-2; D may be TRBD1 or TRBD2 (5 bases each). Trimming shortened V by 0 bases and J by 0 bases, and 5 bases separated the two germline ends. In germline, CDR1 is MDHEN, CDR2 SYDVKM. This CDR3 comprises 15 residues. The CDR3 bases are TGTGCCAGCAGTTTATGGGGGGCGAACACCGGGGAGCTGTTTTTT. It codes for CASSLWGANTGELFF.

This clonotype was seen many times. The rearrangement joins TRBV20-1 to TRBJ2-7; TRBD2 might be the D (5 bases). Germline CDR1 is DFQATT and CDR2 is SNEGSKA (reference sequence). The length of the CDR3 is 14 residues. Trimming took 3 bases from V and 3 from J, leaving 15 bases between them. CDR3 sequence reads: CSARLSGSCYEQYF. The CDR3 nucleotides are TGCAGTGCTAGGCTCTCGGGAAGTTGCTACGAGCAGTACTTC.

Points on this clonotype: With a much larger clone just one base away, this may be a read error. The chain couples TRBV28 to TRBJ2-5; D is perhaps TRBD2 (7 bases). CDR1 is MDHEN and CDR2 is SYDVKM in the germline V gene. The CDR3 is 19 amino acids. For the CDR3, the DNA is TGTACCAGCAGTTGGGGGGGGGCTAGCCTTACCCAAGCACAAGAGACCCAGTACTTC. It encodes CTSSWGGASLTQAQETQYF.

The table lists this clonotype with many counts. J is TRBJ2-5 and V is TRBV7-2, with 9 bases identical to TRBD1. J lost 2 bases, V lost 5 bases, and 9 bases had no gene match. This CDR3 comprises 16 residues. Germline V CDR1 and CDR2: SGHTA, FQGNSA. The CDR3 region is CASSLSTGTGQETQYF. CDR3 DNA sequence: TGTGCCAGCAGCCTTTCTACCGGGACAGGGCAAGAGACCCAGTACTTC.

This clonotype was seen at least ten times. The CDR3 region has the DNA TGCAGCGTTGACTCCCACAGAGGGACCCAGTACTTC. Its protein is CSVDSHRGTQYF. The chain couples TRBV29-1 to TRBJ2-5; D is uncertain. CDR1 is SQVTM and CDR2 is ANQGSEA in the germline V gene. The V gene lost 3 bases and the J gene lost 7 bases, with 12 bases spanning the gap. This CDR3 has 12 amino acids.

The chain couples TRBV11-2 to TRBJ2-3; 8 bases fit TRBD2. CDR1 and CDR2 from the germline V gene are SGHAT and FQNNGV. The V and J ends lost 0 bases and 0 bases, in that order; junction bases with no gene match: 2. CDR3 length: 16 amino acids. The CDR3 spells CASSLDSGASTDTQYF. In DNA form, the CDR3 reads TGTGCCAGCAGCTTAGATAGCGGGGCTAGCACAGATACGCAGTATTTT. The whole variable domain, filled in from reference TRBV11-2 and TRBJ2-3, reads EAGVAQSPRYKIIEKRQSVAFWCNPISGHATLYWYQQILGQGPKLLIQFQNNGVVDDSQLPKDRFSAERLKGVDSTLKIQPAKLEDSAVYLCASSLDSGASTDTQYFGPGTRLTVL.

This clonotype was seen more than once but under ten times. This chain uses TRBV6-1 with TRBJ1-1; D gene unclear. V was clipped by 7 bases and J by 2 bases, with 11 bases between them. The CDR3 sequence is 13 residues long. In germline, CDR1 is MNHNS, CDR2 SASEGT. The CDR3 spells CASKRNTNTEAFF. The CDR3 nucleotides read TGTGCCAGCAAGCGTAACACCAACACTGAAGCTTTCTTT.

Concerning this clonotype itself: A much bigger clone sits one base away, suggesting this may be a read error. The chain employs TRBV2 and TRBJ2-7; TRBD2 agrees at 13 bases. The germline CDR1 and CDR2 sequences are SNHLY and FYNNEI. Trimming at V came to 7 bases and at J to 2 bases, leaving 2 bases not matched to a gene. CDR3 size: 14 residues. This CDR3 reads CASTGLAGAYEQYF. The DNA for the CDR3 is TGTGCCAGCACTGGACTAGCGGGAGCCTACGAGCAGTACTTC.